The TCR beta chain under discussion was sequenced for a study of blood T cell repertoires in COVID-19 (TCRdb year 2020). Study-wide context: Samples from collaborators originated in the United States, Italy and Spain and spanned both the acute and convalescent phases of COVID-19. The prospective study material was composed of cDNA or gDNA derived from T cells, B-cell-depleted T cells, or PBMCs. The dataset comprised deeply sampled blood TCRbeta repertoires from subjects exposed to, actively infected with, or recovered from COVID-19. The repertoires were made available in a free public database intended to serve as a resource for research on the immune response to SARS-CoV-2. Samples came from the ongoing ImmuneRACE study (first 160 participants) plus 1,254 subjects from 6 global collaborators. Sample metadata almost always included a de-identified subject ID, COVID-19 status, age in years and sex. Where available, HLA class I and class II types were obtained from metadata supplied by the sample provider rather than from assay-based typing.

TCRbeta CDR3 regions were amplified from genomic DNA using the immunoSEQ Assay, a bias-controlled multiplex PCR. On the authors' methods: Nucleated cell counts per sample were estimated from amplification of reference gene primers within the assay. Sequence reads were collapsed and filtered to measure the absolute abundance of every unique TCRbeta CDR3 rearrangement. For each sample, productive Simpson clonality was calculated by taking the square root of Simpson's diversity index across productive rearrangements. The table was pulled from immuneACCESS by TCRdb, which kept in-frame rearrangements only. Such tables lose some clones; where checked, under half of the loss comes from unresolved V genes, and the rest has no known cause. That table gives V, J and clone size, and the DNA gave D and trimming. The sample includes 540,000 or so clones, with about 89% observed a single time. Around 7.8% of the sample belongs to the ten largest clones.

The paper's findings and limits, for the study overall: The amount of clinical and demographic metadata varied by source and participant and was provided uncurated.

The germline V gene specifies SNHLY as CDR1 and FYNNEI as CDR2. For this chain, trimming is 6 bases at the V end and 9 bases at the J end, and the number of junction bases without a gene match is 10. Including the terminal cysteine and phenylalanine, the CDR3 comprises 16 residues. The CDR3 DNA has 48 bases and is translated from base 1. On this clone: What antigen it recognizes has not been identified. No quality values exist for individual bases; no much larger clone is one base distant.

One collaborating source in Seattle enrolled patients during active infection and followed them longitudinally through the course of disease. The collaborating institutions used their own protocols to collect whole blood in K2EDTA tubes. For TCRbeta analysis, collaborators shipped samples in one of three forms: frozen whole blood, isolated PBMCs, or DNA extracted from either of those sample types. This clonotype originated in a woman aged 45-59 years with COVID-19, enrolled during active disease. Sequencing was performed on peripheral blood. The chain is encoded by TRBV2 joined to TRBJ2-1; 14 bases in between match TRBD2. The DNA is as follows: TGTGCCAGCAGCGACCCGGGACTAGCGGGGGCGGGTGAGCAGTTCTTC. Its product reads: CASSDPGLAGAGEQFF.